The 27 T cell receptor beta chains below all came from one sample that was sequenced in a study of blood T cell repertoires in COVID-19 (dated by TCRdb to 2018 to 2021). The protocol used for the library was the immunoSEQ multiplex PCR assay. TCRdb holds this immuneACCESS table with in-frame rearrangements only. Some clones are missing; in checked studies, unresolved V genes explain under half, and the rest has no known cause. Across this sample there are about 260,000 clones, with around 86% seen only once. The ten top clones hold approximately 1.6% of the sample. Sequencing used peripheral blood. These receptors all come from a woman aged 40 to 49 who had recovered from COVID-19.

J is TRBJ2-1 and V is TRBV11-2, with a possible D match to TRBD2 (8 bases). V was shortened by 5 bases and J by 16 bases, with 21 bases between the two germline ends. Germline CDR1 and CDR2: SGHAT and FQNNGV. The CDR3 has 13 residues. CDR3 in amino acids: CASSPVKGAGGFF. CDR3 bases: TGTGCCAGCAGCCCCGTAAAGGGGGCGGGGGGCTTCTTC.

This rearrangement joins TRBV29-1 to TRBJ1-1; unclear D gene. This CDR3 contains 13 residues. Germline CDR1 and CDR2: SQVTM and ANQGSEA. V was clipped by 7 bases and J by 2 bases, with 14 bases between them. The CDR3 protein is CSGLPRENTEAFF. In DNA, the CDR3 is TGCAGCGGCCTGCCTCGGGAAAACACTGAAGCTTTCTTT.

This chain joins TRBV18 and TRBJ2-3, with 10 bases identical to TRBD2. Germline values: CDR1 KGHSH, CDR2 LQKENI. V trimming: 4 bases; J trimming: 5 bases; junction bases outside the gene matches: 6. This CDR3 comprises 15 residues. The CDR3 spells CASSQSAGGLDTQYF. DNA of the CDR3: TGTGCCAGCTCACAATCAGCGGGGGGGCTAGATACGCAGTATTTT.

This chain's CDR3 is CASSQEPTSQGRYGYTF. The CDR3, as DNA: TGTGCCAGCAGCCAAGAACCCACTTCACAGGGTCGGTATGGCTACACCTTC. The V and J genes are TRBV14 and TRBJ1-2; the D gene is possibly TRBD1 (6 bases). Germline values: CDR1 SGHDN, CDR2 FVKESK. The CDR3 is made up of 17 amino acids. With 0 bases removed from V and 5 bases from J, the gap between germline ends came to 19 bases.

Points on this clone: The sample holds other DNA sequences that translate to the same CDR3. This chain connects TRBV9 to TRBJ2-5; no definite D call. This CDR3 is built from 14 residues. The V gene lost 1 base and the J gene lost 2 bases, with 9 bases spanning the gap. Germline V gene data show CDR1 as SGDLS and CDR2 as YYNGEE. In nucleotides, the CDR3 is TGTGCCAGCAGCGTAAGAGGCGGACAAGAGACCCAGTACTTC. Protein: CASSVRGGQETQYF.

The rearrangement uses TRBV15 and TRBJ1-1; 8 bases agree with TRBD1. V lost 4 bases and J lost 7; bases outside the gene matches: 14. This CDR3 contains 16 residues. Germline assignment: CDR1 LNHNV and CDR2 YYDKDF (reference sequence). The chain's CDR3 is CATSIVPSRQGHEAFF. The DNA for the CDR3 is TGTGCCACCAGCATCGTTCCGTCGCGACAGGGGCATGAAGCTTTCTTT.

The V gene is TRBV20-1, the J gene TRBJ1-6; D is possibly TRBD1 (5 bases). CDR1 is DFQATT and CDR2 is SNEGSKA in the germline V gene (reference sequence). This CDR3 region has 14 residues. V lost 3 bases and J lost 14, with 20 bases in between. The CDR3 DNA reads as TGCAGTGCTAGTGAAGGGATGGGGCAGAAGGCCCTCCACTTT. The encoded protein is CSASEGMGQKALHF.

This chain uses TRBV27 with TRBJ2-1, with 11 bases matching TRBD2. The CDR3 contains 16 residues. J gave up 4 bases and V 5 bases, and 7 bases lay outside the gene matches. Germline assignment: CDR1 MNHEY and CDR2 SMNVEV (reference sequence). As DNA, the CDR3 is TGTGCCAGCAGTGTACTAGCGGGGGACCCATACAATGAGCAGTTCTTC. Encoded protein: CASSVLAGDPYNEQFF.

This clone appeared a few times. The CDR3 coding sequence is TGTGCCAGCAGTGAAGCCCAGGGTGGAGATACGCAGTATTTT. Encoded protein: CASSEAQGGDTQYF. The chain combines TRBV6-1 with TRBJ2-3; D might be TRBD1 (5 bases). The V end was cut by 0 bases, the J end by 5 bases, with 9 bases between. The germline V gene has CDR1 MNHNS and CDR2 SASEGT. The CDR3 contains 14 residues.

The CDR3: CASSQRTGGVNTEAFF. In DNA, the CDR3 is TGCGCCAGCAGCCAAAGGACAGGGGGCGTGAACACTGAAGCTTTCTTT. V usage is TRBV5-1 and J usage is TRBJ1-1; 11 nucleotides align to TRBD1. From germline, CDR1 is SGHRS and CDR2 YFSETQ. The J segment lost 0 bases and the V segment lost 4 bases, leaving 5 bases of the junction unmatched. The CDR3 is made up of 16 amino acids.

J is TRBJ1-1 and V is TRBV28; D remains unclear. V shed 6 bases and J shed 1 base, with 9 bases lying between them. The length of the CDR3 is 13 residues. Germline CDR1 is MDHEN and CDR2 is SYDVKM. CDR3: CASSPRWNTEAFF. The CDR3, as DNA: TGTGCCAGCAGCCCCCGGTGGAACACTGAAGCTTTCTTT.

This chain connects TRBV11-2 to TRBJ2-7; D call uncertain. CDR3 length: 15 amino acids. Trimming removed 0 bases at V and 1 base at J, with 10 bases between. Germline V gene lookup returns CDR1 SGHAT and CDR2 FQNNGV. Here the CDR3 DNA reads TGTGCCAGCAGCTTAGATCAGATTCTTTCCTACGAGCAGTACTTC. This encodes CASSLDQILSYEQYF.

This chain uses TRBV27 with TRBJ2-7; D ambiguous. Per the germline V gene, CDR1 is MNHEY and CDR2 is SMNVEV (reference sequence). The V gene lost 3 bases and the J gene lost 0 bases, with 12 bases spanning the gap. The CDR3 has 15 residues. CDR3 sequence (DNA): TGTGCCAGCAGTTTTCGGGTCGCCCTCTCCTACGAGCAGTACTTC. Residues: CASSFRVALSYEQYF.

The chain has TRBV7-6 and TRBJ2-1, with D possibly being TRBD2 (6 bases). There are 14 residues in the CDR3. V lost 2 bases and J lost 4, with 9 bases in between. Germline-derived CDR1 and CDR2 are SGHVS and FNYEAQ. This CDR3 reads CASSLQAGYNEQFF. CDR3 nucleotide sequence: TGTGCCAGCAGCTTACAGGCGGGGTACAATGAGCAGTTCTTC.

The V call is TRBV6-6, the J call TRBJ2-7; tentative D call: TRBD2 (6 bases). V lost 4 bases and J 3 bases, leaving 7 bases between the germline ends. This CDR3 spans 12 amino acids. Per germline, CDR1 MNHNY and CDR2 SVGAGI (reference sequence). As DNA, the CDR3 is TGTGCCAGCAGTTCGGGAGTCTACGAGCAGTACTTC. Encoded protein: CASSSGVYEQYF.

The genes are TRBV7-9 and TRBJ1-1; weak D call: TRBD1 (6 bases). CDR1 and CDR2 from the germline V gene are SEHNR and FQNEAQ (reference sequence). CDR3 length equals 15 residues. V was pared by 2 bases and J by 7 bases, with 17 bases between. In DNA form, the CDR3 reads TGTGCCAGCAGCTTATTCGCAGGGGTCTCGGGTGAAGCTTTCTTT. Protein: CASSLFAGVSGEAFF.

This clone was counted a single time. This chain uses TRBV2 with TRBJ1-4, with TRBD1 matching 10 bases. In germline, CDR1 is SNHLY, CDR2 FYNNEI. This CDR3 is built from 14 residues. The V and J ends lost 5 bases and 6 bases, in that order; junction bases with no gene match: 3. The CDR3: CASSPDRGDEKLFF. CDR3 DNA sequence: TGTGCCAGCAGTCCGGACAGGGGGGATGAAAAACTGTTTTTT. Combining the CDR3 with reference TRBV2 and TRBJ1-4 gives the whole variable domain EPEVTQTPSHQVTQMGQEVILRCVPISNHLYFYWYRQILGQKVEFLVSFYNNEISEKSEIFDDQFSVERPDGSNFTLKIRSTKLEDSAMYFCASSPDRGDEKLFFGSGTQLSVL.

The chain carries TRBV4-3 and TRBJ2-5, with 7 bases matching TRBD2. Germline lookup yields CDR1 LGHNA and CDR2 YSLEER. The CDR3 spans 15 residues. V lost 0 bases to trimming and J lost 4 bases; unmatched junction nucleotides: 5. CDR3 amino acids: CASSQDWGEGETQYF. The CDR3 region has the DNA TGCGCCAGCAGCCAAGATTGGGGGGAGGGAGAGACCCAGTACTTC.

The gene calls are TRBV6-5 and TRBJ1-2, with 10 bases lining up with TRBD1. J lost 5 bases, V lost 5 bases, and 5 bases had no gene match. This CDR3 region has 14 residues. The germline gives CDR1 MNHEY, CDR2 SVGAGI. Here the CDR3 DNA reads TGTGCCAGCAGTCCCCCGGGACAGGGGTATGGCTACACCTTC. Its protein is CASSPPGQGYGYTF.

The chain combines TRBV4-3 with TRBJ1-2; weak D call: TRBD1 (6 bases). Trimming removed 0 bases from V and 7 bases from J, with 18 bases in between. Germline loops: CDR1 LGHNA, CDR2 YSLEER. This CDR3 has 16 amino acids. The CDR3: CASSQEGQRGSSGYTF. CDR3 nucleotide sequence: TGCGCCAGCAGCCAAGAGGGACAACGGGGATCTAGTGGCTACACCTTC.

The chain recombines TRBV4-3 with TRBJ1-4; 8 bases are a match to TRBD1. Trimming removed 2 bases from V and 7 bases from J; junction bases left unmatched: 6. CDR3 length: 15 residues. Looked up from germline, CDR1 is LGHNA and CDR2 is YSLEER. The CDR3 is CASSQPGQGAEKLFF. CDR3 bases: TGCGCCAGCAGCCAACCCGGACAGGGCGCTGAAAAACTGTTTTTT.

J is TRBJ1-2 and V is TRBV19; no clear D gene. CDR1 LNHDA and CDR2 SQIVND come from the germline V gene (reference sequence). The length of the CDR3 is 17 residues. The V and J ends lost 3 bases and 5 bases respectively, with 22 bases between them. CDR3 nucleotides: TGTGCCAGTAGTATTATCGCAGCTGGTTATCCGCGGTATGGCTACACCTTC. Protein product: CASSIIAAGYPRYGYTF.

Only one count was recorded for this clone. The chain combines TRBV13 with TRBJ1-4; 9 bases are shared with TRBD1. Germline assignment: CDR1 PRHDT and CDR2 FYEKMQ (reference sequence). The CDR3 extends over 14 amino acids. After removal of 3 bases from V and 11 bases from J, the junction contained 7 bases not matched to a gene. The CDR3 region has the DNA TGTGCCAGCAGCTTCAGGGCAGGACAGGGGAAACTGTTTTTT. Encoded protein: CASSFRAGQGKLFF.

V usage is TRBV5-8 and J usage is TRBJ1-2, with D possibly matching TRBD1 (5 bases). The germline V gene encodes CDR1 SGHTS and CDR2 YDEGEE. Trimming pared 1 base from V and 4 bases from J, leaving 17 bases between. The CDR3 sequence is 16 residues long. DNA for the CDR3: TGTGCCAGCAGCTTGCGACAGTATAACGGCATCTATGGCTACACCTTC. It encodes CASSLRQYNGIYGYTF.

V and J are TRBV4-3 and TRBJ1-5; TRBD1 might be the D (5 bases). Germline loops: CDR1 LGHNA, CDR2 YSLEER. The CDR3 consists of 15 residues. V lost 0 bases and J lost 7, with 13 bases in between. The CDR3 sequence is CASSQDSNRGQPQHF. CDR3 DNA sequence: TGCGCCAGCAGCCAAGATTCCAATAGGGGACAGCCCCAGCATTTT.

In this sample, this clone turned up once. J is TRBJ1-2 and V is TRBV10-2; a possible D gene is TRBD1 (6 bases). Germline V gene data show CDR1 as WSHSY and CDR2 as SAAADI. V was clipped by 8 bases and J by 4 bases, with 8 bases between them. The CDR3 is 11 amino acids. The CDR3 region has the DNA TGCGCCAGCGGACAGATCTATGGCTACACCTTC. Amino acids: CASGQIYGYTF.

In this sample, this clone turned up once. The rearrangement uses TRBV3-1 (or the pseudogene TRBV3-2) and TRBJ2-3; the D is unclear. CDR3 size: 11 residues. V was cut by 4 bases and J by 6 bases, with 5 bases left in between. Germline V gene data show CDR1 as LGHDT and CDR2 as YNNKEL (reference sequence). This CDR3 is CASSRADTQYF. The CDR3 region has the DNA TGTGCCAGCAGCCGAGCGGATACGCAGTATTTT.